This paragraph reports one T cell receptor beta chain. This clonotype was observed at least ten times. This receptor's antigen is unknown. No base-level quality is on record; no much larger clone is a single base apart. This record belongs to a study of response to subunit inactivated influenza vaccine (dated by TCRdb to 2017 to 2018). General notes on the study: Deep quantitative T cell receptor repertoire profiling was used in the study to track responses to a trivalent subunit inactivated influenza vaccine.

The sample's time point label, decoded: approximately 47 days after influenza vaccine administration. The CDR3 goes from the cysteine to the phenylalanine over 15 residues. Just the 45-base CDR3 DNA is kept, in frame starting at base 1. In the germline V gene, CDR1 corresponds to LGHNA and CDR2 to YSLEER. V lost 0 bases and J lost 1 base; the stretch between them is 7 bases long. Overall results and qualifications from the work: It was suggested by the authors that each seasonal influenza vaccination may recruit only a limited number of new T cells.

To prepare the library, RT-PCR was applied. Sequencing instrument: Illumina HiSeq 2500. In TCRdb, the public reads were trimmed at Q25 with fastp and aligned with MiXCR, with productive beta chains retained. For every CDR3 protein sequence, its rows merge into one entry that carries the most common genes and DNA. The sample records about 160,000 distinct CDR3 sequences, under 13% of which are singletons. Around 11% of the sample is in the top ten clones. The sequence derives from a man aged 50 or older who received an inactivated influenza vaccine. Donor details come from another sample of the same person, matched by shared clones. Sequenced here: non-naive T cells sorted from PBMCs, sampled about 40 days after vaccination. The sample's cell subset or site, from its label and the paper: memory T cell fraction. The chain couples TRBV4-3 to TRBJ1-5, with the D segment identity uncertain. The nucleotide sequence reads TGCGCCAGCAGCCAAGAAGTCAACAGCAATCAGCCCCAGCATTTT. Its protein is CASSQEVNSNQPQHF.